Presented here are 28 T cell receptor beta chains from one specimen sequenced in a study of blood T cell repertoires in COVID-19. Assay: immunoSEQ multiplex PCR; the TCRdb copy retains only in-frame clones and omits some. The sample consists of 55,000 to 80,000 clones, about 81% of them appearing once. The specimen sequenced was peripheral blood. These receptors were collected from a human donor in a cohort sampled during active COVID-19.

The rearrangement joins TRBV5-6 to TRBJ1-5, with 8 bases identical to TRBD1. CDR3 length equals 15 residues. V shed 4 bases and J 7 bases; nucleotides not matched to a gene: 10. Germline CDR1 and CDR2: SGHDT and YYEEEE. CDR3 protein: CASSGGQGLGQPQHF. The DNA of the CDR3 is TGTGCCAGCAGCGGAGGACAGGGTTTAGGGCAGCCCCAGCATTTT.

The rearrangement links TRBV28 to TRBJ1-2; unclear D gene. The CDR3 length is 15 residues. V lost 6 bases and J lost 8, with 22 bases in between. In germline, CDR1 is MDHEN, CDR2 SYDVKM. CDR3 region: CASSPVVEVSNGYTF. The DNA of the CDR3 is TGTGCCAGCAGCCCCGTAGTCGAAGTGAGTAACGGCTACACCTTC.

The genes are TRBV2 and TRBJ2-1; possibly TRBD2 for D (5 bases). The CDR3 sequence is 13 residues long. V gave up 8 bases and J gave up 2 bases, with 10 bases separating them. CDR1 and CDR2 from the germline V gene are SNHLY and FYNNEI. The CDR3 is CASGGLAYNEQFF. The CDR3 region has the DNA TGTGCCAGCGGCGGGTTGGCCTACAATGAGCAGTTCTTC.

The chain couples TRBV24-1 to TRBJ2-2; 7 bases map to TRBD1. This CDR3 is 16 amino acids long. The germline V gene has CDR1 KGHDR and CDR2 SFDVKD. J gave up 0 bases and V 1 base, and 1 base lay outside the gene matches. In nucleotides, the CDR3 is TGTGCCACCAGTGATTTAGGGGGCGCGAACACCGGGGAGCTGTTTTTT. Translation: CATSDLGGANTGELFF.

The V gene is TRBV9, the J gene TRBJ2-1, with TRBD2 identical over 7 bases. This CDR3 comprises 15 residues. The J segment lost 6 bases and the V segment lost 0 bases, leaving 6 bases of the junction unmatched. From germline, CDR1 is SGDLS and CDR2 YYNGEE. Here the CDR3 DNA reads TGTGCCAGCAGCGTAGCGGCTAGCGGTAGCAATGAGCAGTTCTTC. Its translation is CASSVAASGSNEQFF.

There are a few counts of this clone. This chain links TRBV4-2 with TRBJ2-7; possible D gene TRBD2, 6 bases. Trimming pared 1 base from V and 10 bases from J, leaving 14 bases between. From germline, CDR1 is LGHNA and CDR2 YNFKEQ. The CDR3 contains 13 residues. CDR3 coding DNA: TGTGCCAGCAGCCAAGTCGAGTTAGCGGACCAGTACTTC. Translation gives CASSQVELADQYF.

The chain employs TRBV5-1 and TRBJ1-5; a possible D gene is TRBD1 (6 bases). The CDR3 has 14 amino acids. Trimming removed 0 bases from V and 4 bases from J, with 8 bases in between. Germline V gives CDR1 SGHRS, CDR2 YFSETQ. CDR3 loop: CASSLAGTNQPQHF. The CDR3 DNA is TGCGCCAGCAGCTTGGCCGGGACAAATCAGCCCCAGCATTTT.

The table lists this clone with many counts. The CDR3 DNA is TGTGCCAGCAGTTTAGGGACATACTACGAGCAGTACTTC. It codes for CASSLGTYYEQYF. The chain is built from TRBV28 and TRBJ2-7; tentative D call: TRBD1 (6 bases). The V gene lost 2 bases and the J gene lost 3 bases, with 8 bases spanning the gap. The length of the CDR3 is 13 residues. Germline V lookup: CDR1 MDHEN, CDR2 SYDVKM.

This clone came up a few times. The chain couples TRBV4-2 to TRBJ2-1; D call uncertain. The germline gives CDR1 LGHNA, CDR2 YNFKEQ. V was trimmed by 0 bases and J by 4 bases, leaving 10 bases between them. The CDR3 is 15 amino acids. The CDR3 is CASSQDGTDYNEQFF. DNA of the CDR3: TGTGCCAGCAGCCAAGATGGTACAGATTACAATGAGCAGTTCTTC.

The rearrangement joins TRBV4-3 to TRBJ2-3, with D tentatively TRBD1 (6 bases). The CDR3 is made up of 19 amino acids. V was clipped by 1 base and J by 2 bases, with 22 bases between them. Germline assignment: CDR1 LGHNA and CDR2 YSLEER. CDR3 coding DNA: TGCGCCAGCAGCCAAGGATTAGACAGGTTGGGATTTGACACAGATACGCAGTATTTT. Translating it yields CASSQGLDRLGFDTDTQYF.

The V gene is TRBV7-2, the J gene TRBJ2-7; D is possibly TRBD1 (6 bases). CDR1 is SGHTA, CDR2 FQGNSA, per germline. Trimming took off 5 bases at V and 4 bases at J, with 18 bases between the two ends. There are 15 residues in the CDR3. The CDR3 sequence is CASSLGPLGAYEQYF. The DNA of the CDR3 is TGTGCCAGCAGCCTTGGCCCTTTGGGGGCTTACGAGCAGTACTTC. Combining the CDR3 with reference TRBV7-2 and TRBJ2-7 gives the whole variable domain GAGVSQSPSNKVTEKGKDVELRCDPISGHTALYWYRQSLGQGLEFLIYFQGNSAPDKSGLPSDRFSAERTGGSVSTLTIQRTQQEDSAVYLCASSLGPLGAYEQYFGPGTRLTVT.

The chain has TRBV27 and TRBJ1-1; TRBD1 agrees at 9 bases. CDR1 is MNHEY and CDR2 is SMNVEV in the germline V gene (reference sequence). The junction had 20 bases not matched to a gene; V was cut back by 5 bases and J by 1 base. This CDR3 spans 20 amino acids. DNA of the CDR3: TGTGCCAGCAGTCCTCACCCCTGGGACAGGGTGGGCTGGAGGAACACTGAAGCTTTCTTT. Translated: CASSPHPWDRVGWRNTEAFF.

The chain has TRBV28 and TRBJ1-5, with 7 bases fitting TRBD1. There are 12 residues in the CDR3. Germline V CDR1 and CDR2: MDHEN, SYDVKM. The J segment lost 6 bases and the V segment lost 10 bases, leaving 6 bases of the junction unmatched. The CDR3 bases are TGTGCCACGACAGGGAAGGGTCAGCCCCAGCATTTT. Translation: CATTGKGQPQHF. The variable domain in full, completed from reference TRBV28 and TRBJ1-5, reads DVKVTQSSRYLVKRTGEKVFLECVQDMDHENMFWYRQDPGLGLRLIYFSYDVKMKEKGDIPEGYSVSREKKERFSLILESASTNQTSMYLCATTGKGQPQHFGDGTRLSIL.

J is TRBJ2-1 and V is TRBV27, with TRBD2 identical over 8 bases. Germline V gene data show CDR1 as MNHEY and CDR2 as SMNVEV (reference sequence). CDR3 length: 16 amino acids. The trim removed 6 bases at V and 6 bases at J, leaving 13 bases unmatched. CDR3 nucleotide sequence: TGTGCCAGCAGCACTCCTCGGACTAGCATCGTCAATGAGCAGTTCTTC. It encodes CASSTPRTSIVNEQFF.

V is TRBV7-8 and J is TRBJ2-5; tentatively, D is TRBD1 (5 bases). The CDR3 has 14 amino acids. Germline-derived CDR1 and CDR2 are SGHVS and FQNEAQ. The V end lost 3 bases, the J end lost 4 bases, and 12 bases lay between the germline ends. CDR3 in DNA: TGTGCCAGCAGCTTGTCCCAGGGTGGAGAGACCCAGTACTTC. Residues: CASSLSQGGETQYF.

V is TRBV20-1 and J is TRBJ2-1; no reliable D call. Germline V CDR1 and CDR2: DFQATT, SNEGSKA (reference sequence). Trimming stripped 4 bases from V and 5 bases from J, with 6 bases between. The CDR3 length is 11 residues. CDR3 in DNA: TGCAGTGCTAATAGTAACAATGAGCAGTTCTTC. It codes for CSANSNNEQFF.

The gene calls are TRBV10-2 and TRBJ2-5; D possibly corresponds to TRBD2 (5 bases). The CDR3 covers 13 residues. CDR1 is WSHSY, CDR2 SAAADI, per germline. V lost 2 bases and J lost 6, with 10 bases in between. CDR3 sequence reads: CASSEEGSKTQYF. CDR3 DNA: TGCGCCAGCAGTGAGGAGGGCTCGAAGACCCAGTACTTC.

The gene calls are TRBV7-2 and TRBJ2-5; 7 bases map to TRBD2. V shed 3 bases and J 7 bases; nucleotides not matched to a gene: 11. The CDR3 sequence is 15 residues long. The germline CDR1 and CDR2 sequences are SGHTA and FQGNSA. The CDR3 reads CASSFFGTGGGTQYF. The CDR3 coding sequence is TGTGCCAGCAGCTTTTTTGGGACGGGGGGTGGGACCCAGTACTTC.

The chain uses TRBV19 and TRBJ1-1; 8 positions match TRBD1. Germline loops: CDR1 LNHDA, CDR2 SQIVND (reference sequence). The CDR3 is made up of 13 amino acids. Losses at the gene ends were 4 bases for V and 6 bases for J; bases not matched to a gene: 4. Written as DNA, the CDR3 is TGTGCCAGTAGTACGGACAGGGTCGCTGAAGCTTTCTTT. Translation: CASSTDRVAEAFF. Variable domain in full (rest from reference TRBV19 and TRBJ1-1): DGGITQSPKYLFRKEGQNVTLSCEQNLNHDAMYWYRQDPGQGLRLIYYSQIVNDFQKGDIAEGYSVSREKKESFPLTVTSAQKNPTAFYLCASSTDRVAEAFFGQGTRLTVV.

This CDR3 reads CASSLGRSYEQYF. In DNA, the CDR3 is TGTGCCAGCAGCCTGGGCCGGTCGTACGAGCAGTACTTC. The V gene is TRBV13, the J gene TRBJ2-7; D gene uncertain. CDR1 is PRHDT and CDR2 is FYEKMQ in the germline V gene (reference sequence). The CDR3 is made up of 13 amino acids. Between the trimmed V and J ends, which lost 5 bases and 4 bases, there was a span of 12 bases.

This clone was picked up one time. The rearrangement links TRBV9 to TRBJ2-1; D possibly corresponds to TRBD1 (6 bases). Germline loops: CDR1 SGDLS, CDR2 YYNGEE. The CDR3 runs 14 residues. Trimming cost V 4 bases and J 12 bases, with 20 bases left between them. CDR3 in amino acids: CASSPTLTGRMQFF. The CDR3 nucleotides read TGTGCCAGCAGCCCAACCCTCACAGGGAGAATGCAGTTCTTC.

The rearrangement uses TRBV27 and TRBJ2-3; D is unclear. This CDR3 is built from 16 residues. Germline lookup yields CDR1 MNHEY and CDR2 SMNVEV (reference sequence). V was pared by 6 bases and J by 6 bases, with 22 bases between. CDR3: CASRPEVILTWDTQYF. DNA of the CDR3: TGTGCCAGCAGACCCGAGGTAATTCTGACCTGGGATACGCAGTATTTT.

V is TRBV11-1 and J is TRBJ2-7; the D gene is possibly TRBD2 (6 bases). The V and J ends lost 5 bases and 0 bases respectively, with 11 bases between them. This CDR3 spans 14 amino acids. Germline CDR1 and CDR2: SGHAT and FQDESV (reference sequence). CDR3 bases: TGTGCCAGCAGCGCCGGACTAAACTCCTACGAGCAGTACTTC. Residues: CASSAGLNSYEQYF.

The count of this clone is one. The chain couples TRBV6-6 to TRBJ2-2, with D maybe TRBD2 (6 bases). Germline assignment: CDR1 MNHNY and CDR2 SVGAGI (reference sequence). V was cut by 3 bases and J by 5 bases, with 10 bases left in between. The CDR3 spans 14 residues. Written as DNA, the CDR3 is TGTGCCAGCAGTTATACGGGGGAAACCGGGGAGCTGTTTTTT. As protein: CASSYTGETGELFF.

The chain is built from TRBV18 and TRBJ2-7; TRBD1 aligns across 8 bases. V was pared by 5 bases and J by 3 bases, with 6 bases of the junction left unmatched. CDR1 is KGHSH, CDR2 LQKENI, per germline. The CDR3 runs 14 residues. The CDR3 loop is CASSSGTGGYEQYF. Written as DNA, the CDR3 is TGTGCCAGCTCATCCGGGACAGGCGGCTACGAGCAGTACTTC.

V and J are TRBV2 and TRBJ2-7; D might be TRBD1 (5 bases). CDR1 SNHLY and CDR2 FYNNEI come from the germline V gene. The CDR3 length is 14 residues. V lost 3 bases and J 4 bases, leaving 13 bases between the germline ends. The CDR3 DNA follows: TGTGCCAGCAGTGATTTAGGGCAGGGTTACGAGCAGTACTTC. Protein product: CASSDLGQGYEQYF.

This clone was seen more than once but under ten times. The chain uses TRBV2 and TRBJ2-7; D is unclear. CDR3 length: 12 amino acids. Germline assignment: CDR1 SNHLY and CDR2 FYNNEI. Trimming shortened V by 8 bases and J by 3 bases, and 11 bases separated the two germline ends. The chain's CDR3 is CASEESHYEQYF. CDR3 nucleotides: TGTGCCAGCGAGGAGAGTCACTACGAGCAGTACTTC.

By sample share, this clone is medium-sized (0.01 to 0.1%). The chain couples TRBV2 to TRBJ2-1; tentative D call: TRBD1 (5 bases). With 8 bases removed from V and 0 bases from J, the gap between germline ends came to 17 bases. The CDR3 is 16 residues long. CDR1 SNHLY and CDR2 FYNNEI come from the germline V gene. The CDR3 is CASREPRRGSYNEQFF. The CDR3 bases are TGTGCCAGCCGCGAGCCGAGAAGGGGCTCCTACAATGAGCAGTTCTTC.